Sequencing of this T cell receptor (beta chain) was carried out in a study of monozygotic twins with inflammatory bowel disease. Using the 5' RACE reads, TCRdb records one entry per CDR3 protein without DNA. The sample totals approximately 120,000 distinct CDR3 sequences. This CDR3 region has 12 residues. Germline CDR1 is MNHNY and CDR2 is SVGAGI (reference sequence). About this clonotype: Its antigen is undetermined.

Findings and limits, study-wide: A lone strong IBD-associated signal or clonotype found no support.

Blood was drawn once per donor, and each sample measured approximately 2.5 ml. This TCR came from a human donor with ulcerative colitis or Crohn's disease, or a healthy co-twin of an affected twin (not recorded which). Sequencing was done on a sample of blood. The V and J genes are TRBV6-6 and TRBJ2-1. The CDR3 sequence is CASSIDYNEQFF.